This is a list of T cell receptor beta chains from one sample in a study of shared clonotypes between healthy human individuals. Assay used: immunoSEQ multiplex PCR; TCRdb lists only in-frame clones, some missing. There are about 1.5 million clones in the sample; approximately 97% occur only once, and about 1.2% lies in the top ten. The sequencing sample was made of naive CD4+ T cells sorted from blood. Receptors originate from a young man in good health. Both conserved end residues are part of each CDR3.

v_call,j_call,cdr3_aa
TRBV7-9,TRBJ2-1,CASSRPLRERENEQFF
TRBV10-3,TRBJ2-1,CAISGDTSSYNEQFF
TRBV27,TRBJ2-5,CASIPSVREPETQYF
TRBV28,TRBJ1-5,CASILAPNRGQPQHF
TRBV27,TRBJ1-5,CASRVVMLSNQPQHF
TRBV15,TRBJ2-3,CATSRVGGTQYF
TRBV9,TRBJ2-5,CASSGSARGGKETQYF
TRBV9,TRBJ2-7,CASSVDPRTETYEQYF
TRBV5-4,TRBJ2-3,CASSLGGEGGTDTQYF
TRBV4-3,TRBJ1-1,CASSPGTGITEAFF
TRBV6-6,TRBJ2-7,CALGAAGYEQYF
TRBV28,TRBJ2-7,CASSTLGTSTYEQYF
TRBV9,TRBJ2-2,CASSPGGSRVPGELFF
TRBV28,TRBJ2-7,CASSLDRGVYEQYF
TRBV11-2,TRBJ2-7,CASSLHGQETYEQYF
TRBV6-4,TRBJ2-7,CASSRGPGSYEQYF
TRBV15,TRBJ1-1,CATSRDPIKYRVQGTEAFF
TRBV10-3,TRBJ2-7,CAISHPTSGRYEQYF
TRBV28,TRBJ2-7,CASSLGTLYEQYF
TRBV7-2,TRBJ2-7,CASSLAFSLNSYEQYF
TRBV19,TRBJ2-1,CASSVNFEQFF
TRBV12-5,TRBJ2-3,CASGLSGVLVPDTQYF
TRBV20-1,TRBJ1-1,CSASKPEAFF
TRBV14,TRBJ2-7,CASNEDGHLYEQYF
TRBV18,TRBJ2-3,CASSADRDYSTDTQYF
TRBV7-2,TRBJ2-7,CASSFRAGLAGYEQYF
TRBV15,TRBJ1-5,CATSRGPDQPQHF
TRBV28,TRBJ2-3,CASSSITGAEPTDTQYF
TRBV28,TRBJ2-7,CASSPLNYEQYF
TRBV7-2,TRBJ1-1,CASSSQVNTEAFF
TRBV27,TRBJ2-1,CASMFRWDRDGLAGGPYNYEQFF
TRBV19,TRBJ1-1,CASSATGANTEAFF
TRBV6-5,TRBJ2-7,CASSYFPDPSYEQYF
TRBV18,TRBJ2-5,CASSPSWKGEETQYF
TRBV5-4,TRBJ1-1,CASHKTGVGIDTEAFF
TRBV7-3,TRBJ2-5,CASGPLGGETQYF
TRBV9,TRBJ2-3,CASSLGLKPDTQYF
TRBV10-3,TRBJ2-7,CAISDFDERYEQYF
TRBV19,TRBJ1-2,CASTQTGLLYGYTF
TRBV5-5,TRBJ2-3,CASSGRDRGPDTQYF
TRBV10-2,TRBJ2-7,CASSVWTGNEQYF
TRBV25-1,TRBJ1-3,CASSETGFGNTIYF
TRBV19,TRBJ1-3,CASSPMGTGGQRRWNTIYF
TRBV18,TRBJ2-7,CASSPGQGSYEQYF
TRBV4-1,TRBJ1-5,CASSQGLQGDSNQPQHF